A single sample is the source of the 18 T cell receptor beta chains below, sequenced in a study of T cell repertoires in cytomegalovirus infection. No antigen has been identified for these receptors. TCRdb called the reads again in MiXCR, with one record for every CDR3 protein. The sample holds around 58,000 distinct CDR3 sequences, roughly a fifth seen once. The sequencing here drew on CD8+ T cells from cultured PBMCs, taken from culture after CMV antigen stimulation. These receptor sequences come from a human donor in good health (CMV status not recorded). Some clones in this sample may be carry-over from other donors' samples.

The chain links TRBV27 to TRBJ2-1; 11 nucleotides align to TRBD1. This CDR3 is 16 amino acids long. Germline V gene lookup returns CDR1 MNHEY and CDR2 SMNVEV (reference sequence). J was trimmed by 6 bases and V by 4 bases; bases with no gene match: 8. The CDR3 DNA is TGTGCCAGCAGTTCCCGGGACAGGGGGTTAATCAATGAGCAGTTCTTC. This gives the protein CASSSRDRGLINEQFF.

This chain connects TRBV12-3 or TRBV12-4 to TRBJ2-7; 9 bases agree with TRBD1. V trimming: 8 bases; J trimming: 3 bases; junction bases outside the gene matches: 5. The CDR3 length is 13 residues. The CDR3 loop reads CASLGTGFYEQYF. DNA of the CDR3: TGTGCCAGCCTCGGGACAGGGTTCTACGAGCAGTACTTC.

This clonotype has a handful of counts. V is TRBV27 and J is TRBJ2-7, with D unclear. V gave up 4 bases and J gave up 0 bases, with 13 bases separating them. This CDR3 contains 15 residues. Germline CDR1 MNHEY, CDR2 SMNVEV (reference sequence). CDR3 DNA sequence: TGTGCCAGCAGTTCCTTCTCCGACCACTCCTACGAGCAGTACTTC. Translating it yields CASSSFSDHSYEQYF.

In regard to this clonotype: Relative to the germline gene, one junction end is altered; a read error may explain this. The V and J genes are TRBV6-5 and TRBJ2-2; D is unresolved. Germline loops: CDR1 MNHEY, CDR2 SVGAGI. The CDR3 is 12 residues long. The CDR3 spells CASSRNPGELFF. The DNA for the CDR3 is TGTGCCAGCAGTCGGAACCCCGGGGAGCTGTTTTTT.

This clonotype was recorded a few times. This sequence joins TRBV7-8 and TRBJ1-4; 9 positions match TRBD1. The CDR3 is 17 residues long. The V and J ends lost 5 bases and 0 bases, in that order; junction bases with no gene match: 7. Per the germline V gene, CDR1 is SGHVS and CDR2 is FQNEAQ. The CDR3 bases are TGTGCCAGCAGCCAGGGGACAGGGAGGGCAACTAATGAAAAACTGTTTTTT. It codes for CASSQGTGRATNEKLFF.

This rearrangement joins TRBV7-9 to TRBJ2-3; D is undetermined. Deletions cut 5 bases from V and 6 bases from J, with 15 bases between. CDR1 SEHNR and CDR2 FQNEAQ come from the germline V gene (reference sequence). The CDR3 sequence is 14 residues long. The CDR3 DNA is TGTGCCAGCAGCGTCCAGATCCCCGGGGATACGCAGTATTTT. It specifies CASSVQIPGDTQYF.

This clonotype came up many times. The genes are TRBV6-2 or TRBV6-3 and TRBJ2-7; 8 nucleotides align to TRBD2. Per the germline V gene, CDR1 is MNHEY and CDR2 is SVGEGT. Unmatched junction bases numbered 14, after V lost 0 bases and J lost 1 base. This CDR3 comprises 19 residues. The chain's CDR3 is CASSYSPTPRGGSSYEQYF. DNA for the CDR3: TGTGCCAGCAGTTACTCACCGACCCCGCGCGGGGGGTCATCCTACGAGCAGTACTTC.

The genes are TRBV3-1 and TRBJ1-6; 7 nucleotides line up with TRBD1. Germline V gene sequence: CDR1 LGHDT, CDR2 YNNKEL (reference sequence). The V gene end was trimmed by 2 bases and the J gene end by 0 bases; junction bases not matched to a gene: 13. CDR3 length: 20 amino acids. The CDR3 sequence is CASSQLGQPDLSSYNSPLHF. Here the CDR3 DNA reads TGTGCCAGCAGCCAATTGGGACAGCCAGACCTGAGCTCCTATAATTCACCCCTCCACTTT.

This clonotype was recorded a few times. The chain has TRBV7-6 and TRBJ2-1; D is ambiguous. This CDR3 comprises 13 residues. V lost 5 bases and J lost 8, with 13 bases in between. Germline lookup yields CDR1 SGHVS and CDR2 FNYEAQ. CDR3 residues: CASSHSGSHEQFF. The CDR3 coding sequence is TGTGCCAGCAGCCACTCCGGATCGCATGAGCAGTTCTTC.

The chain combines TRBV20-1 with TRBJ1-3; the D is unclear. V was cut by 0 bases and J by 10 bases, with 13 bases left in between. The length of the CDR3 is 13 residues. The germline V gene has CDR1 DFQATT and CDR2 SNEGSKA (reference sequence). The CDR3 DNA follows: TGCAGTGCTAGAGATACCTCGGGAGGGACCATATATTTT. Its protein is CSARDTSGGTIYF.

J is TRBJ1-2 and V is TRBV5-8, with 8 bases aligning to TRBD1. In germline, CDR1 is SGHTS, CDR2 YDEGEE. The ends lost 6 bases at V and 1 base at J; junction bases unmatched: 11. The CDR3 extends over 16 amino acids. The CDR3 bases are TGTGCCAGCACCATCGAGGACAGGGAGCTTAACTATGGCTACACCTTC. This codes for CASTIEDRELNYGYTF. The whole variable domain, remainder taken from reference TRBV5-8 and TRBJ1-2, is EAGVTQSPTHLIKTRGQQATLRCSPISGHTSVYWYQQALGLGLQFLLWYDEGEERNRGNFPPRFSGRQFPNYSSELNVNALELEDSALYLCASTIEDRELNYGYTFGSGTRLTVV.

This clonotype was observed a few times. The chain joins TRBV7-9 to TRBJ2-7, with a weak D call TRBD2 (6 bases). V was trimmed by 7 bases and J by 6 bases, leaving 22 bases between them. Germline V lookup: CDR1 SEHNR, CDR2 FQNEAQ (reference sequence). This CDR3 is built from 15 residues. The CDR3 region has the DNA TGTGCCAGCAAAGTTGGGGGGTCCCCCGGGAGCGAGCAGTACTTC. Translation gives CASKVGGSPGSEQYF.

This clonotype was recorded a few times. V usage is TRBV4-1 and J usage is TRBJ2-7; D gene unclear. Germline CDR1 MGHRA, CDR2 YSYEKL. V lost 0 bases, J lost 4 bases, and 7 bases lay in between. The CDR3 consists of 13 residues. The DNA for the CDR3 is TGCGCCAGCAGCCAAGATCAGGCGTACGAGCAGTACTTC. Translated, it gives CASSQDQAYEQYF.

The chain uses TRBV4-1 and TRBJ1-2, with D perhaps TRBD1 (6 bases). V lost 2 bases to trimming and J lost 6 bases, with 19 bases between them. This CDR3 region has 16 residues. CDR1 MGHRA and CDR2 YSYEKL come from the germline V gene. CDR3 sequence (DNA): TGCGCCAGCAGCCAACCGCGGTCAGGGGCCAAGGATGGCTACACCTTC. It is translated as CASSQPRSGAKDGYTF.

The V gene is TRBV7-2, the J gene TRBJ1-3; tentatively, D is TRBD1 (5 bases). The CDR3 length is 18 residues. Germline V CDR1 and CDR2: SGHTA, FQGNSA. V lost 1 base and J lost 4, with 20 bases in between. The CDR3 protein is CASSLGSPSRGSGNTIYF. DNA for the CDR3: TGTGCCAGCAGCTTAGGATCCCCCTCTCGGGGCTCCGGAAACACCATATATTTT. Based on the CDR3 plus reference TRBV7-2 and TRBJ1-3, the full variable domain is GAGVSQSPSNKVTEKGKDVELRCDPISGHTALYWYRQSLGQGLEFLIYFQGNSAPDKSGLPSDRFSAERTGGSVSTLTIQRTQQEDSAVYLCASSLGSPSRGSGNTIYFGEGSWLTVV.

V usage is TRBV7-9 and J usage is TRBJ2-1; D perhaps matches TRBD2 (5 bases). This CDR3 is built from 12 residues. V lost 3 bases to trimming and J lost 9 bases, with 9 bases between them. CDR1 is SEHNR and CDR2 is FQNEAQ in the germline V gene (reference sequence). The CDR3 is CASSLPGGEQFF. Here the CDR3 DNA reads TGTGCCAGCAGCTTGCCTGGAGGTGAGCAGTTCTTC.

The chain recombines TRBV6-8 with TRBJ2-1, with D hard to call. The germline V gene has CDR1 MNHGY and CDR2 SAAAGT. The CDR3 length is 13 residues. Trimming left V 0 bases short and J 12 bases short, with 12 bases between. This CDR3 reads CASSYSPGKGQFF. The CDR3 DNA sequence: TGTGCCAGCAGTTACTCTCCTGGGAAGGGGCAGTTCTTC.

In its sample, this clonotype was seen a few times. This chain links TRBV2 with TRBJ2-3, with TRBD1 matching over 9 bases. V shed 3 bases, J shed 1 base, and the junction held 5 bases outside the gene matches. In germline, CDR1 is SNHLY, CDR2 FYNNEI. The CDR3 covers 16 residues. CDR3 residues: CASSDPGQGRTDTQYF. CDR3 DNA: TGTGCCAGCAGTGACCCGGGACAGGGACGCACAGATACGCAGTATTTT.